The 4 T cell receptor beta chains below come from one sample, sequenced in a study of CD8+ T cells in alopecia areata. cDNA prepared by RNA extraction and subsequent reverse transcription served as the template for sequencing. Sequenced by immunoSEQ multiplex PCR; TCRdb stores in-frame clones only, minus some. This sample has some 120,000 clones, with around 50% found just once. The sample taken for sequencing was NKG2D-low CD8+ T cells sorted from blood. The receptors derive from a human donor with alopecia areata.

The V call is TRBV13, the J call TRBJ2-3; the match to TRBD1 covers 9 bases. Germline lookup yields CDR1 PRHDT and CDR2 FYEKMQ (reference sequence). V trimming: 5 bases; J trimming: 4 bases; junction bases outside the gene matches: 4. CDR3 length equals 14 residues. The CDR3 DNA follows: TGTGCCAGCAGCCCGGACAGGGGATCAGATACGCAGTATTTT. Its translation: CASSPDRGSDTQYF.

This rearrangement joins TRBV9 to TRBJ1-6, with D hard to call. With 2 bases removed from V and 10 bases from J, the gap between germline ends came to 13 bases. Germline loops: CDR1 SGDLS, CDR2 YYNGEE. This CDR3 has 14 amino acids. This CDR3 reads CASSVGETGSPLHF. CDR3 sequence (DNA): TGTGCCAGCAGCGTGGGAGAAACGGGGTCACCCCTCCACTTT.

V is TRBV4-3 and J is TRBJ2-5, with 7 positions matching TRBD2. There are 17 residues in the CDR3. Per germline, CDR1 LGHNA and CDR2 YSLEER. J lost 4 bases, V lost 1 base, and 12 bases had no gene match. The CDR3 protein is CASSQVFRSSGTETQYF. The DNA for the CDR3 is TGCGCCAGCAGCCAAGTTTTTAGGTCCAGCGGGACAGAGACCCAGTACTTC.

The rearrangement joins TRBV5-6 to TRBJ1-5, with 9 positions matching TRBD1. Germline lookup yields CDR1 SGHDT and CDR2 YYEEEE. With V trimmed by 4 bases and J by 5 bases, 4 bases remained unmatched. The length of the CDR3 is 14 residues. The CDR3 region has the DNA TGTGCCAGCAGCACGGGACAGGGATATCAGCCCCAGCATTTT. Translating it yields CASSTGQGYQPQHF.